This T cell receptor beta chain stems from a study of blood T cell repertoires in COVID-19. Study in general: Whether acute or convalescent, the COVID-19 samples came from the United States, Italy and Spain. Sources were T cells, B-cell-depleted T cells, or PBMCs; the material itself was cDNA or gDNA.

The CDR3 is made up of 13 amino acids. In the study's own analysis: From reference gene primer amplification, estimates of nucleated cell counts were derived. Method: immunoSEQ multiplex PCR; TCRdb's copy keeps in-frame clones and lacks some. V, J and clone size are taken as reported in that table, and D and trimming were inferred from the DNA itself. The data hold about 300,000 clones, with 80% to 90% observed a single time. The chain uses TRBV21-1 and TRBJ2-7; TRBD2, as called in the table, went unchecked against the DNA. TRBV21-1 is labeled a pseudogene. The sample comprised peripheral blood. The receptor was isolated from a man younger than 35 who had recovered from COVID-19. The CDR3 nucleotides read TGTGCCAGCAGCAAAGGGGAGTCCTACGAGCAGTACTTC. Protein product: CASSKGESYEQYF.